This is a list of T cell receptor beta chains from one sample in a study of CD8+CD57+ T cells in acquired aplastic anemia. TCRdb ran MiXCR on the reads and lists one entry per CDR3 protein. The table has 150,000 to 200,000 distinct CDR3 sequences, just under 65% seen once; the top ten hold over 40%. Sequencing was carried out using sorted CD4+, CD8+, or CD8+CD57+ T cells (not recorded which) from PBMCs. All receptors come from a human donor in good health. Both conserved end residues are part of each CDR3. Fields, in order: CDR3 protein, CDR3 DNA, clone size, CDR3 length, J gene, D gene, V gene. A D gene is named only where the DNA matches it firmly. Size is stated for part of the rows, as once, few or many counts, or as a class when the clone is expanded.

CASALTGANSPLHF | TGTGCCAGCGCGTTGACAGGGGCTAATTCACCCCTCCACTTT | few | 14 | TRBJ1-6 | TRBD1 | TRBV7-6
CASSSGHQPQHF | TGTGCCAGCAGCTCCGGGCACCAGCCCCAGCATTTT | once | 12 | TRBJ1-5 | . | TRBV7-3
CASSQGQASSYEQYF | TGCGCCAGCAGCCAAGGGCAGGCAAGCTCCTACGAGCAGTACTTC | many | 15 | TRBJ2-7 | . | TRBV4-3
CASSLEFGQGAGETQYF | TGTGCCAGCAGCTTAGAGTTTGGACAGGGAGCTGGAGAGACCCAGTACTTC | . | 17 | TRBJ2-5 | TRBD1 | TRBV7-9
CASSQQQGRGEQYF | TGTGCCAGCAGCCAACAACAGGGGAGAGGAGAGCAGTACTTC | . | 14 | TRBJ2-7 | TRBD1 | TRBV16
CASSEAGASSYEQYF | TGTGCCAGCAGTGAAGCGGGGGCGAGCTCCTACGAGCAGTACTTC | . | 15 | TRBJ2-7 | . | TRBV6-1
CASSLDRGRNQPQHF | TGTGCCAGTAGTCTAGACAGGGGACGCAATCAGCCCCAGCATTTT | few | 15 | TRBJ1-5 | TRBD1 | TRBV19
CASRETGGFSNQPQHF | TGTGCCAGCAGAGAGACAGGGGGCTTTAGCAATCAGCCCCAGCATTTT | many | 16 | TRBJ1-5 | TRBD1 | TRBV6-1
CASSDTTWGFEAFF | TGTGCCAGCAGTGACACTACTTGGGGGTTTGAAGCTTTCTTT | few | 14 | TRBJ1-1 | . | TRBV25-1
CSATLAGGLTDTQYF | TGCAGTGCGACTCTAGCGGGAGGCCTCACAGATACGCAGTATTTT | . | 15 | TRBJ2-3 | TRBD2 | TRBV20-1
CASSLVGFHTF | TGTGCCAGCAGCTTGGTGGGATTCCACACCTTC | . | 11 | TRBJ1-2 | . | TRBV5-8
CASSIMGRSTYEQYF | TGTGCCAGTAGTATCATGGGCAGGTCCACCTACGAGCAGTACTTC | . | 15 | TRBJ2-7 | . | TRBV19
CSARPAVGYEQYF | TGCAGTGCTAGACCGGCGGTGGGCTACGAGCAGTACTTC | many | 13 | TRBJ2-7 | . | TRBV20-1
CASSLIEDHEQYF | TGTGCCAGCAGCTTAATTGAAGACCACGAGCAGTACTTC | . | 13 | TRBJ2-7 | . | TRBV7-9
CASSIDIRGEQYF | TGTGCCAGCAGTATCGACATCCGGGGCGAGCAGTACTTC | once | 13 | TRBJ2-7 | . | TRBV6-5
CASSLHGQNTEAFF | TGTGCCAGCAGCTTACACGGACAGAACACCGAAGCTTTCTTT | . | 14 | TRBJ1-1 | . | TRBV7-9
CASSKTQIDSPGYTF | TGTGCCAGTAGTAAGACTCAAATCGACAGCCCCGGCTACACCTTC | . | 15 | TRBJ1-2 | . | TRBV19
CASSYSYTGVDEQFF | TGTGCCAGCAGTTACTCTTATACGGGAGTGGATGAGCAGTTCTTC | few | 15 | TRBJ2-1 | . | TRBV6-5
CASSLVGVEYNEQFF | TGCGCCAGCAGCTTGGTCGGGGTTGAGTACAATGAGCAGTTCTTC | . | 15 | TRBJ2-1 | . | TRBV5-1
CSAREGTGARWQPQHF | TGCAGTGCTAGAGAAGGGACAGGGGCACGATGGCAGCCCCAGCATTTT | many | 16 | TRBJ1-5 | TRBD1 | TRBV20-1
CASSFPDRDYGYAF | TGTGCCAGCAGTTTCCCGGACAGGGATTATGGCTACGCCTTC | . | 14 | TRBJ1-2 | TRBD1 | TRBV14
CASSLVAGGESEAFF | TGTGCCAGCAGCTTAGTGGCCGGCGGGGAATCTGAAGCTTTCTTT | many | 15 | TRBJ1-1 | . | TRBV7-8